This TCR beta chain was sequenced for a study of T cell repertoires in cytomegalovirus infection. Study-level background: Well-studied HLA-B-restricted CMV epitopes were used in the study alongside recently identified HLA-C-restricted ones. Through public TCR beta signatures, both CMV infection and matching HLA type were indicated. General observations from the study: The ex vivo response showed dominance by HLA-C-restricted CMV-specific TCR beta clonotypes. Individuals carrying CMV plus the relevant HLA were identified by cumulative frequency of public TCR beta families.

Looked up from germline, CDR1 is SGHVS and CDR2 is FNYEAQ. The CDR3 spans 15 residues. V lost 1 base to trimming and J lost 9 bases; unmatched junction nucleotides: 6. Only one count was recorded for this clonotype. Its target is unknown. MiXCR was run by TCRdb on the reads, yielding one entry per CDR3 protein. The table includes approximately 990,000 distinct CDR3 sequences, about 33% detected once. The rearrangement links TRBV7-6 to TRBJ2-5; 12 bases are shared with TRBD2. This receptor was obtained from a human donor in good health (CMV status not recorded). Some clones in this sample may be carry-over from other donors' samples. The sample here was cultured CD8+ T cells from PBMCs, taken from culture after CMV antigen stimulation. The CDR3 spells CASSLGTSGAEAQYF. CDR3 coding DNA: TGTGCCAGCAGCTTAGGGACTAGCGGGGCTGAGGCCCAGTACTTC. The variable domain in full, with the rest retrieved from reference TRBV7-6 and TRBJ2-5, is GAGVSQSPRYKVTKRGQDVALRCDPISGHVSLYWYRQALGQGPEFLTYFNYEAQQDKSGLPNDRFSAERPEGSISTLTIQRTEQRDSAMYRCASSLGTSGAEAQYFGPGTRLLVL.